This T cell receptor beta chain was identified during a study of blood T cell repertoires in COVID-19. Across the whole study: Samples taken during acute and convalescent COVID-19 were collected in the United States, Italy and Spain. From T cells, B-cell-depleted T cells, or PBMCs came the material, which was cDNA or gDNA.

Germline loops: CDR1 SGHKS, CDR2 YYEKEE (reference sequence). The length of the CDR3 is 12 residues. The V and J ends lost 4 bases and 7 bases respectively, with 9 bases between them. Source study methods: Reference gene primer amplification gave nucleated cell count estimates. Assay used: immunoSEQ multiplex PCR; TCRdb lists only in-frame clones, some missing. That table gives V, J and clone size, and the DNA gave D and trimming. The table lists about 110,000 clones, roughly 87% of them singletons. The chain has TRBV5-5 and TRBJ2-1; D might be TRBD2 (5 bases). This receptor was obtained from a human donor in a cohort sampled during active COVID-19. Sequencing input: peripheral blood. The CDR3 spells CASSATRNEQFF. CDR3 nucleotides: TGTGCCAGCAGCGCCACTAGGAATGAGCAGTTCTTC.